This TCR beta chain was retrieved from a study of cytomegalovirus exposure and HLA in healthy donors. PCR was performed using 60 Vbeta and 13 Jbeta primers. Assay: immunoSEQ multiplex PCR; the TCRdb copy retains only in-frame clones and omits some. The sample yields about 91,000 clones, around 67% seen once. There was no recording of CMV serostatus for this donor. Notes on this clone: The antigen is undetermined.

Study-level results: Sequencing depth across donors, presence/absence analyses assumed, was roughly uniform. Later on, an analysis tied some 17,000 TCR beta sequences to HLA alleles at 0.05 false discovery rate. Specificity of a few CMV-associated chains for CMV antigens was verified in vitro.

Germline CDR1 reads SGHNT; CDR2 reads YYREEE (reference sequence). Trimming removed 4 bases at V and 6 bases at J, with 17 bases between. This CDR3 comprises 14 residues. This rearrangement joins TRBV5-4 to TRBJ2-7; TRBD2 is a possible D gene (6 bases). Source material: PBMCs. The TCR sequence derives from a human donor in good health. DNA of the CDR3: TGTGCCAGCAGCCCAAACACATACGGGGGCGAGCAGTACTTC. Its translation: CASSPNTYGGEQYF. The whole variable domain, filled in from reference TRBV5-4 and TRBJ2-7, reads ETGVTQSPTHLIKTRGQQVTLRCSSQSGHNTVSWYQQALGQGPQFIFQYYREEENGRGNFPPRFSGLQFPNYSSELNVNALELDDSALYLCASSPNTYGGEQYFGPGTRLTVT.